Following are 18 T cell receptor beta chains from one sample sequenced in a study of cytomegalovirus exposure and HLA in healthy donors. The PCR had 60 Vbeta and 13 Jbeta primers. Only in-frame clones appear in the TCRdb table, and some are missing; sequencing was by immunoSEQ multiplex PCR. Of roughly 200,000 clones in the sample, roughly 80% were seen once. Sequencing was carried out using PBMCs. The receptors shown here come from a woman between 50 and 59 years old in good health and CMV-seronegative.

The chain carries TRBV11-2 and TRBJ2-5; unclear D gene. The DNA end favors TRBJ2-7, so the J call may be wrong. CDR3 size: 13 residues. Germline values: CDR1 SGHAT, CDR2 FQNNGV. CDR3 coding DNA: TGTGCCAGCAGCTTAGACCGCGTCCACGAGCAGTACTTC. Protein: CASSLDRVHEQYF.

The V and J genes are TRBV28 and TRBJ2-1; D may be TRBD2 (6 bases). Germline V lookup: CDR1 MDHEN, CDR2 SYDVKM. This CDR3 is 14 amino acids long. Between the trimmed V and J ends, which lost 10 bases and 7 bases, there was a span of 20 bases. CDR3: CATAYAGLLNEQFF. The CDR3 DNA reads TGTGCCACCGCATACGCGGGACTCTTGAATGAGCAGTTCTTC.

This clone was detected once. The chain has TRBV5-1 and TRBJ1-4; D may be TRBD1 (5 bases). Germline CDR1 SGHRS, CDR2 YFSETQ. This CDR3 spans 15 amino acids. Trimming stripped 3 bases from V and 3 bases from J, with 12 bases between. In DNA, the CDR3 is TGCGCCAGCAGCTCTCAAACAGGATCTAATGAAAAACTGTTTTTT. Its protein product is CASSSQTGSNEKLFF.

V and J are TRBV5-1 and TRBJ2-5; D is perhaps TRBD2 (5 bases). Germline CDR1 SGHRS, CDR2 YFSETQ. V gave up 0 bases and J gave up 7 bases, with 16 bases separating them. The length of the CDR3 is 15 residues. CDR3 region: CASSLGTGVDWTQYF. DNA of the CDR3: TGCGCCAGCAGCTTGGGGACTGGGGTGGATTGGACCCAGTACTTC.

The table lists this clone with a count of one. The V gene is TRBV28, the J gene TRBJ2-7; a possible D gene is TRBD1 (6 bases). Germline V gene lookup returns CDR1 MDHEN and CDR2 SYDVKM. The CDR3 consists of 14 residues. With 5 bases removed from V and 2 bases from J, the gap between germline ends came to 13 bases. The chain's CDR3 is CASSPGTQAYEQYF. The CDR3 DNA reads TGTGCCAGCAGTCCAGGGACACAAGCCTACGAGCAGTACTTC.

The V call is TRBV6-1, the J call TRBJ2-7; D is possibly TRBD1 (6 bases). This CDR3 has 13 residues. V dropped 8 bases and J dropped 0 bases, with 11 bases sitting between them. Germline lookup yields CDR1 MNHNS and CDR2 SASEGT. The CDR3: CASFTGNSYEQYF. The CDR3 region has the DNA TGTGCCAGCTTTACAGGGAACTCCTACGAGCAGTACTTC.

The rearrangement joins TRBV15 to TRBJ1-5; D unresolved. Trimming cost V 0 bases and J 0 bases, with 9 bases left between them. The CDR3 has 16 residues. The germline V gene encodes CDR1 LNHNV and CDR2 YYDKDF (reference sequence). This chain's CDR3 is CATSRERQNSNQPQHF. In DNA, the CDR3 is TGTGCCACCAGCAGAGAGAGGCAAAATAGCAATCAGCCCCAGCATTTT. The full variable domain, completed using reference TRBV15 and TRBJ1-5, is DAMVIQNPRYQVTQFGKPVTLSCSQTLNHNVMYWYQQKSSQAPKLLFHYYDKDFNNEADTPDNFQSRRPNTSFCFLDIRSPGLGDTAMYLCATSRERQNSNQPQHFGDGTRLSIL.

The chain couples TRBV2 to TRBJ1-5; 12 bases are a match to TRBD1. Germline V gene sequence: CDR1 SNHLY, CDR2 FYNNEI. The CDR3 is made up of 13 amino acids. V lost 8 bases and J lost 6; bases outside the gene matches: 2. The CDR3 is CASGTGGGQPQHF. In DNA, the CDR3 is TGTGCCAGCGGGACAGGGGGCGGTCAGCCCCAGCATTTT.

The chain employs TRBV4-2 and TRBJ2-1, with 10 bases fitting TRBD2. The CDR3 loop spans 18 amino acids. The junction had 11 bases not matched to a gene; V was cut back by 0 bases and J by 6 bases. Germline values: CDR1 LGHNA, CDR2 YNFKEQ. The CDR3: CASSQDLPSGSVGNEQFF. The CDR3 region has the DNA TGTGCCAGCAGCCAAGACTTGCCTAGCGGGAGTGTCGGCAATGAGCAGTTCTTC.

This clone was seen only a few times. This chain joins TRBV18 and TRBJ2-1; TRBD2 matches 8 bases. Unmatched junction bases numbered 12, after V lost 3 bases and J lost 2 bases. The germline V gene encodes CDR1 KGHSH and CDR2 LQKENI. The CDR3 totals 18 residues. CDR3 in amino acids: CASSPPAGAGVTYNEQFF. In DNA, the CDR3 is TGTGCCAGCTCACCCCCAGCGGGGGCGGGAGTTACCTACAATGAGCAGTTCTTC.

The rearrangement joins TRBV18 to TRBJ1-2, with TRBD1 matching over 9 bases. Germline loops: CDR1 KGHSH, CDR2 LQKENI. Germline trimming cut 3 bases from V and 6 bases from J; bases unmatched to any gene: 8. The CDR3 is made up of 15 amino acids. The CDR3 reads CASSPTSNRGHGYTF. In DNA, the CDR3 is TGTGCCAGCTCACCCACGTCTAACAGGGGGCATGGCTACACCTTC.

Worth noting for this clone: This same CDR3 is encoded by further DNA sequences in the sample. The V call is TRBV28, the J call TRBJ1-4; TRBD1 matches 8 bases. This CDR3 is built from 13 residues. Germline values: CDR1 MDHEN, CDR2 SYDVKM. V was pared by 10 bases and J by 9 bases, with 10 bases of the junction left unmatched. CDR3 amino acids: CATARQGTKKLFF. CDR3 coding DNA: TGTGCCACTGCAAGACAGGGGACGAAAAAACTGTTTTTT.

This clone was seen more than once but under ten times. The CDR3 here is CASSPVVFAVSETQYF. The CDR3 region has the DNA TGCGCCAGCAGCCCGGTGGTGTTTGCGGTGTCAGAGACCCAGTACTTC. This chain uses TRBV5-1 with TRBJ2-5; D not resolved. CDR3 length: 16 residues. V lost 4 bases to trimming and J lost 4 bases, with 20 bases between them. CDR1 is SGHRS, CDR2 YFSETQ, per germline.

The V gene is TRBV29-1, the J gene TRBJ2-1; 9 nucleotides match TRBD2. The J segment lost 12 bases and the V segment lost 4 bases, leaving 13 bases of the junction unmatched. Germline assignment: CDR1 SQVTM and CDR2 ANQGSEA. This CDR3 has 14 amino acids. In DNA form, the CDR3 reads TGCAGCGTTGTGACGGGGACTAGCTCCTCAGGGCAGTTCTTC. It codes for CSVVTGTSSSGQFF.

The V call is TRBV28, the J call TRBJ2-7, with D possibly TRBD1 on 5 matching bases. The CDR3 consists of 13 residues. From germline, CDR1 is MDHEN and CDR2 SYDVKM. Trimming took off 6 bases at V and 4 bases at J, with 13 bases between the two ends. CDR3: CASRRGQDYEQYF. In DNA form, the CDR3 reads TGTGCCAGCAGACGCGGACAAGATTACGAGCAGTACTTC.

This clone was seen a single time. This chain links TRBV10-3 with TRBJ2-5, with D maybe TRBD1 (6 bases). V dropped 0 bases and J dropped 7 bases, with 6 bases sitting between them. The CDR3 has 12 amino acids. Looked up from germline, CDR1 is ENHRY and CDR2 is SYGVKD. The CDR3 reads CAISESTGTQYF. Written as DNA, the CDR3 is TGTGCCATCAGTGAGTCGACAGGGACCCAGTACTTC.

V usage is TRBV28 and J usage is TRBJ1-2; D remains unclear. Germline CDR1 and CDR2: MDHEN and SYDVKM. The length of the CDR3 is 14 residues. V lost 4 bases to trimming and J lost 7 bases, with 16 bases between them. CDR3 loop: CASSSPSTPVGYTF. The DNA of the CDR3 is TGTGCCAGCAGTTCCCCCTCGACACCTGTTGGCTACACCTTC.

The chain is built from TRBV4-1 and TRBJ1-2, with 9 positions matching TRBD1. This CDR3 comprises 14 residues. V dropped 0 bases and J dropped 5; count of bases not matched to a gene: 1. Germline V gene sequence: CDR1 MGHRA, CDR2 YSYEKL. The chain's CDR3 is CASSQDGQGYGYTF. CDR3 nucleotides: TGCGCCAGCAGCCAAGACGGACAGGGGTATGGCTACACCTTC.